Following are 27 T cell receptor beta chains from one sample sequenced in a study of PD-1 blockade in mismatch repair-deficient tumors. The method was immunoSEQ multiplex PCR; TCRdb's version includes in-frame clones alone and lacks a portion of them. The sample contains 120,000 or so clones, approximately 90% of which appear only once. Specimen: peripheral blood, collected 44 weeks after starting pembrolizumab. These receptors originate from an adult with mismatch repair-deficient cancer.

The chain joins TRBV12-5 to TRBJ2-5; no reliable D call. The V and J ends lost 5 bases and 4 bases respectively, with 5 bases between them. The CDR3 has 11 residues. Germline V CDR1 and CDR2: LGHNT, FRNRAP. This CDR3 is CASGRGETQYF. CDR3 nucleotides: TGTGCTAGTGGTAGAGGAGAGACCCAGTACTTC.

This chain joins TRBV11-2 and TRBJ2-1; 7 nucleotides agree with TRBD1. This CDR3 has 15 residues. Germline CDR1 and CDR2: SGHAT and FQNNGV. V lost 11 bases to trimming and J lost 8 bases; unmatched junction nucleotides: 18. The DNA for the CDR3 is TGTGCCTCAGCATCCCAGGGACAGATTAGGCATGAGCAGTTCTTC. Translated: CASASQGQIRHEQFF.

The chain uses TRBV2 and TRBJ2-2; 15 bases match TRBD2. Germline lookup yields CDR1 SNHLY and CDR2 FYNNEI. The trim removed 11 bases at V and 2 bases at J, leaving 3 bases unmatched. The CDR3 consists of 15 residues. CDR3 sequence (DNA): TGTGCCGGACTAGCGGGAGGGTTTAACACCGGGGAGCTGTTTTTT. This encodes CAGLAGGFNTGELFF.

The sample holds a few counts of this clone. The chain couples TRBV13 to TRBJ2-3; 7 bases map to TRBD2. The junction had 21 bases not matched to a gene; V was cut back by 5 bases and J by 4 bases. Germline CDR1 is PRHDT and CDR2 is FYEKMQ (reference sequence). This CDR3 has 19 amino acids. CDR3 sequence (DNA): TGTGCCAGCAGCCTTTCCTGGGGCGGGAGTCGTCGTGGCGCAGATACGCAGTATTTT. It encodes CASSLSWGGSRRGADTQYF.

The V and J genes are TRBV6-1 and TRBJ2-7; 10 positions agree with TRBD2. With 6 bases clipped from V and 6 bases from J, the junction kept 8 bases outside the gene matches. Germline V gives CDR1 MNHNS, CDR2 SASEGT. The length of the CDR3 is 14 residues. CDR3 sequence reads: CASSLAGALGEQYF. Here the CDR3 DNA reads TGTGCCAGCAGCCTAGCGGGAGCTTTAGGCGAGCAGTACTTC.

This CDR3 reads CASSLQGYEQYF. CDR3 DNA: TGTGCCAGCAGCTTACAGGGTTACGAGCAGTACTTC. This chain connects TRBV11-2 to TRBJ2-7, with TRBD1 as a possible D gene (5 bases). The V end lost 2 bases, the J end lost 4 bases, and 6 bases lay between the germline ends. The CDR3 spans 12 residues. CDR1 is SGHAT, CDR2 FQNNGV, per germline.

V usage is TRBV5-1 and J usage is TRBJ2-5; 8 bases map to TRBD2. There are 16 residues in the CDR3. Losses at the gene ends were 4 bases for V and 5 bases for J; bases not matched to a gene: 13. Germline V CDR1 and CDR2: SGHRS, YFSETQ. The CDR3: CASSPYPLAGLETQYF. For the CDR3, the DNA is TGCGCCAGCAGCCCCTATCCTCTAGCGGGTCTTGAGACCCAGTACTTC. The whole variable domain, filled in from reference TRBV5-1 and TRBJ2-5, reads KAGVTQTPRYLIKTRGQQVTLSCSPISGHRSVSWYQQTPGQGLQFLFEYFSETQRNKGNFPGRFSGRQFSNSRSEMNVSTLELGDSALYLCASSPYPLAGLETQYFGPGTRLLVL.

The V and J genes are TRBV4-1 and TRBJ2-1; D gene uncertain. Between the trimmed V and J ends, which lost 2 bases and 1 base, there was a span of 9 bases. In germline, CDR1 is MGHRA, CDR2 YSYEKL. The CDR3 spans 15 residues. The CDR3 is CASSQSGVSYNEQFF. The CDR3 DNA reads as TGCGCCAGCAGCCAATCGGGTGTATCCTACAATGAGCAGTTCTTC.

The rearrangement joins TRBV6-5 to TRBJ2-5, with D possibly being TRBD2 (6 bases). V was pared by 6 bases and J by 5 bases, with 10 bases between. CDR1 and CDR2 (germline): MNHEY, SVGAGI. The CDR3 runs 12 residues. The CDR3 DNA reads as TGTGCCAGCAGCCCCAGCGGGGAGACCCAGTACTTC. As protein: CASSPSGETQYF.

As DNA, the CDR3 is TGTGCCAGCAGTCCAGCGGGACTTAGCACAGATACGCAGTATTTT. It is translated as CASSPAGLSTDTQYF. V usage is TRBV27 and J usage is TRBJ2-3, with 7 bases that match TRBD2. V lost 5 bases to trimming and J lost 0 bases; unmatched junction nucleotides: 5. This CDR3 is built from 15 residues. CDR1 and CDR2 (germline): MNHEY, SMNVEV (reference sequence).

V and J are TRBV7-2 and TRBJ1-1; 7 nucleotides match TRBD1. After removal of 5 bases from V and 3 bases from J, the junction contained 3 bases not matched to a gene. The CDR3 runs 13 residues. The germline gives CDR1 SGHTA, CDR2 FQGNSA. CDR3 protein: CASSPQGDTEAFF. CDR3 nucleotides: TGTGCCAGCAGCCCGCAGGGGGACACTGAAGCTTTCTTT.

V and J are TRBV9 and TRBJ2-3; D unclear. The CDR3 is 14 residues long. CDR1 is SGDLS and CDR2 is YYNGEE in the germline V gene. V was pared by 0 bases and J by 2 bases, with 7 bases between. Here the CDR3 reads CASSVASYTDTQYF. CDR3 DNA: TGTGCCAGCAGCGTAGCTAGTTACACAGATACGCAGTATTTT. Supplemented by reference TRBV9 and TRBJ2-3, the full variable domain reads DSGVTQTPKHLITATGQRVTLRCSPRSGDLSVYWYQQSLDQGLQFLIQYYNGEERAKGNILERFSAQQFPDLHSELNLSSLELGDSALYFCASSVASYTDTQYFGPGTRLTVL.

The CDR3 here is CASSLHPSESSYEQYF. In nucleotides, the CDR3 is TGCGCCAGCAGCCTCCACCCTAGCGAGAGCTCCTACGAGCAGTACTTC. The rearrangement uses TRBV5-1 and TRBJ2-7; D is possibly TRBD2 (6 bases). This CDR3 region has 16 residues. The V and J ends lost 4 bases and 0 bases respectively, with 17 bases between them. Germline values: CDR1 SGHRS, CDR2 YFSETQ.

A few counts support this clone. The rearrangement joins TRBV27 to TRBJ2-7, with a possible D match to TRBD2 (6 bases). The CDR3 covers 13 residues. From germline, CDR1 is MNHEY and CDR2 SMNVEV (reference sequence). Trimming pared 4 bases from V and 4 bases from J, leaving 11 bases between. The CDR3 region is CASSYGREYEQYF. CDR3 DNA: TGTGCCAGCAGTTACGGCCGGGAGTACGAGCAGTACTTC.

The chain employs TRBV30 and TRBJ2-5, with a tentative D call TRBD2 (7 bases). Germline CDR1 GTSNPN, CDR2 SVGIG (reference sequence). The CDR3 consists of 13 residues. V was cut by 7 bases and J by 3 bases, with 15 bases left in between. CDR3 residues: CAYRGGGKETQYF. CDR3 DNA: TGTGCCTACCGTGGCGGGGGCAAAGAGACCCAGTACTTC.

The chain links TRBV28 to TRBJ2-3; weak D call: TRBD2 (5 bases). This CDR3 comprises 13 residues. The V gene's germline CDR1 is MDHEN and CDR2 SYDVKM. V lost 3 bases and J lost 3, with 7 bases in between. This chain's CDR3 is CASSFSGTDTQYF. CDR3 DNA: TGTGCCAGCAGTTTTTCGGGAACAGATACGCAGTATTTT.

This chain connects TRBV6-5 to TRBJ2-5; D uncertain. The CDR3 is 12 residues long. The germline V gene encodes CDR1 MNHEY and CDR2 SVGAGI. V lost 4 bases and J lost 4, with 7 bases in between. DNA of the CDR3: TGTGCCAGCAGTTCCCCGGCAGAGACCCAGTACTTC. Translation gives CASSSPAETQYF.

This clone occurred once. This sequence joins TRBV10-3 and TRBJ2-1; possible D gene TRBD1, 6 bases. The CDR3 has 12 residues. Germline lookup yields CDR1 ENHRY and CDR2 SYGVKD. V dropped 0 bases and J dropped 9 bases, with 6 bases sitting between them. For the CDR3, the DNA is TGTGCCATCAGTGAGTCACAGGGTGAGCAGTTCTTC. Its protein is CAISESQGEQFF.

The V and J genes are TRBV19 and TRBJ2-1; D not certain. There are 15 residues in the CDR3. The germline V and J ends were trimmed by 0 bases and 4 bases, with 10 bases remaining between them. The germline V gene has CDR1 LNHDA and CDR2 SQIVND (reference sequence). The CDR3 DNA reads TGTGCCAGTAGTATAGATCGACGGGTGTACAATGAGCAGTTCTTC. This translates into CASSIDRRVYNEQFF.

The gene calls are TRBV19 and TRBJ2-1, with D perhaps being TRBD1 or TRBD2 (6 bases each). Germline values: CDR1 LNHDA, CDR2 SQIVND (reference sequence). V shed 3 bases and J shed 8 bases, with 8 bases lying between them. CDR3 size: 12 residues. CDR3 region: CASSIGGHEQFF. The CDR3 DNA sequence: TGTGCCAGTAGTATCGGGGGCCATGAGCAGTTCTTC.

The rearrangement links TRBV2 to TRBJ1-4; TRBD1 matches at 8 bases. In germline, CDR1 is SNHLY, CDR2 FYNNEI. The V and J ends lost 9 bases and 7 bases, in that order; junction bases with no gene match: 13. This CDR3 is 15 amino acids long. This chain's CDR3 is CASTENQGAGEKLFF. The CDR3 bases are TGTGCCAGTACCGAAAACCAGGGGGCTGGTGAAAAACTGTTTTTT.

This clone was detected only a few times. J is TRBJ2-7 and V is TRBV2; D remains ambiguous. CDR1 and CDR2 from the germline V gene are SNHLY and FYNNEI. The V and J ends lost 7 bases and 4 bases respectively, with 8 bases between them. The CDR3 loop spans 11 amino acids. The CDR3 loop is CASMMSYEQYF. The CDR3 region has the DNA TGTGCCAGCATGATGAGTTACGAGCAGTACTTC.

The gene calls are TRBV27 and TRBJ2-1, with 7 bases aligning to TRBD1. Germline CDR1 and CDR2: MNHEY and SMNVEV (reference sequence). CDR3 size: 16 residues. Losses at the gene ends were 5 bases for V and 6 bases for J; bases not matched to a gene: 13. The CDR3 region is CASSPVPGQKVNEQFF. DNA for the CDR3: TGTGCCAGCAGTCCTGTACCGGGACAGAAAGTCAATGAGCAGTTCTTC.

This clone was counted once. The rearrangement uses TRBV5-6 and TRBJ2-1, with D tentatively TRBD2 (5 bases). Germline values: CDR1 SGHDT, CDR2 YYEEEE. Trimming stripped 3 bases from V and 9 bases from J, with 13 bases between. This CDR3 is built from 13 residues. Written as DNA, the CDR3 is TGTGCCAGCAGCTCAGGACTGGGCGGTGAGCAGTTCTTC. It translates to CASSSGLGGEQFF. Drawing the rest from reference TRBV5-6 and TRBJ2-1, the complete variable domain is DAGVTQSPTHLIKTRGQQVTLRCSPKSGHDTVSWYQQALGQGPQFIFQYYEEEERQRGNFPDRFSGHQFPNYSSELNVNALLLGDSALYLCASSSGLGGEQFFGPGTRLTVL.

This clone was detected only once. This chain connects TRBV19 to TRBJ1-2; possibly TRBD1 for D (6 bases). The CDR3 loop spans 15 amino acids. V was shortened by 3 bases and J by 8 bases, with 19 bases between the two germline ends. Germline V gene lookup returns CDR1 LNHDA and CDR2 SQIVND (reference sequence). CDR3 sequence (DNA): TGTGCCAGTAGTATCGGTTCGGGGGGCGGTTGGGGCTACACCTTC. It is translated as CASSIGSGGGWGYTF.

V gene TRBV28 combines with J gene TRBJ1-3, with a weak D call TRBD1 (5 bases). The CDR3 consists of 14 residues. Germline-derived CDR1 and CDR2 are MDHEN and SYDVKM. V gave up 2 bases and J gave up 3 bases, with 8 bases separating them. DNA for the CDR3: TGTGCCAGCAGTTTACTAGGGGATGGAAACACCATATATTTT. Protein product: CASSLLGDGNTIYF.

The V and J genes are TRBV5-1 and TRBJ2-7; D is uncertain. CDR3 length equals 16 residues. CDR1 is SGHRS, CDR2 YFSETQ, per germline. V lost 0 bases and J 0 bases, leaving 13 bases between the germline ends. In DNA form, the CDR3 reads TGCGCCAGCAGCTTGGCCCAACGCGGCACCTCCTACGAGCAGTACTTC. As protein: CASSLAQRGTSYEQYF.